The sequence of this T cell receptor beta chain was determined in a study of beta chain features in type 1 diabetes. Regarding the study as a whole: Relative to healthy donors, patients appeared to have naive, central memory and Treg TCRB repertoires that were more similar. VDJ junctions in type 1 diabetes patients carried more deletions and fewer insertions. PCR might favor shorter templates, equally in patients and controls.

The CDR3 runs to 14 residues. Germline V gives CDR1 KGHSH, CDR2 LQKENI. With V trimmed by 5 bases and J by 5 bases, 7 bases remained unmatched. The isolated RNA, all of it, was reverse transcribed, so expressed TCRB transcripts were what got sequenced. TCRdb keeps only in-frame clones here, not all; method: immunoSEQ multiplex PCR. The sample records hundreds of thousands of clones, approximately 9.9% being singletons. This clone was counted between two and nine times. Its matching antigen is unknown. Input material: naive CD4+ T cells from blood. This TCR came from a young woman in good health. The chain recombines TRBV18 with TRBJ1-1; 8 nucleotides line up with TRBD1. The CDR3 reads CASSAQGGTTEAFF. CDR3 sequence (DNA): TGTGCCAGCTCAGCACAGGGGGGGACGACTGAAGCTTTCTTT.